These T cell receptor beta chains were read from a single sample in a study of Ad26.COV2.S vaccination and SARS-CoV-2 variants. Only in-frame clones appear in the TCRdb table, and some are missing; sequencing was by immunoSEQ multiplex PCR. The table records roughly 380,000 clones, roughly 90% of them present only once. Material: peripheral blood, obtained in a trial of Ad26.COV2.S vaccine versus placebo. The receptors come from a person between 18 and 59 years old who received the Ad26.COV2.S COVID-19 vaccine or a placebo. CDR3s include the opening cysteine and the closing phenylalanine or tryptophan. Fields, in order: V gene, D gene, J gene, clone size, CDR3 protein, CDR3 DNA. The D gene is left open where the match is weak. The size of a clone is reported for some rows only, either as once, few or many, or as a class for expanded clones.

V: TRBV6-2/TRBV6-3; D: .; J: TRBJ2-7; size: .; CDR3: CASSRPGRGEQYF; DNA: TGTGCCAGCAGTCGCCCCGGAAGGGGGGAGCAGTACTTC
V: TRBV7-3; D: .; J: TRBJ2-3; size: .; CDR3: CASSLTSQGTDTQYF; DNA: TGTGCCAGCAGCTTAACATCACAGGGTACAGATACGCAGTATTTT
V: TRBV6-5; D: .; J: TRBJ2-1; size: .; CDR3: CASKVGNNEQFF; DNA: TGTGCCAGCAAGGTGGGGAACAATGAGCAGTTCTTC
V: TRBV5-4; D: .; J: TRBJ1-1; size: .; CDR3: CASRQNTVMNTEAFF; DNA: TGTGCCAGCAGACAAAATACCGTCATGAACACTGAAGCTTTCTTT
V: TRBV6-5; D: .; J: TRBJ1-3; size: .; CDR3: CASSASSGNTIYF; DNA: TGTGCCAGCTCCGCCAGCTCTGGAAACACCATATATTTT
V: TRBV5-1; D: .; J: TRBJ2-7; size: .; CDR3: CASSLPTVSTGEQYF; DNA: TGCGCCAGCAGCTTGCCGACGGTCTCTACCGGCGAGCAGTACTTC
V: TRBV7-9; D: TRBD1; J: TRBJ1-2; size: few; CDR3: CASSFPGGVYGYTF; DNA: TGTGCCAGCAGCTTCCCAGGGGGGGTCTATGGCTACACCTTC
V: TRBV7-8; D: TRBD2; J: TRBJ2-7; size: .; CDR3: CASSLTAGYEQYF; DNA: TGTGCCAGCAGCTTGACAGCGGGATACGAGCAGTACTTC
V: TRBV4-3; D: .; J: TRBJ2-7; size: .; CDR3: CASSQAWGRRYEQYF; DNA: TGCGCCAGCAGCCAAGCGTGGGGGCGCAGGTACGAGCAGTACTTC
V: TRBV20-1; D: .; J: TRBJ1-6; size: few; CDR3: CSASGQLRTSSYNSPLHF; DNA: TGCAGTGCTAGTGGACAGCTTCGAACGAGCTCCTATAATTCACCCCTCCACTTT
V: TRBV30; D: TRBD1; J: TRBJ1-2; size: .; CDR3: CAWSVDRVYGYTF; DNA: TGTGCCTGGAGTGTTGACAGGGTCTATGGCTACACCTTC
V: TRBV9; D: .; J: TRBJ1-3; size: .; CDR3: CASASPGTTGNTIYF; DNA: TGTGCCAGCGCATCTCCCGGAACCACCGGAAACACCATATATTTT
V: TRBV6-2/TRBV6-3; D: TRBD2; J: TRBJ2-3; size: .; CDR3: CASSRTPAGGLSDTQYF; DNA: TGTGCCAGCAGTCGTACCCCAGCGGGGGGGCTATCCGATACGCAGTATTTT
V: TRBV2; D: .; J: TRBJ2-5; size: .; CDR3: CASRKTDGPETQYF; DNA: TGTGCCAGCAGAAAGACAGACGGTCCGGAGACCCAGTACTTC
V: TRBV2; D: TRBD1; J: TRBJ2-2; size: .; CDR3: CASSWDRGPGELFF; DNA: TGTGCCAGCTCCTGGGACAGGGGCCCCGGGGAGCTGTTTTTT
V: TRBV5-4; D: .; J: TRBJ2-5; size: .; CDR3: CASSLVLEETQYF; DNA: TGTGCCAGCAGCTTGGTTCTAGAAGAGACCCAGTACTTC
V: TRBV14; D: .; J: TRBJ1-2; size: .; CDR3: CASSRDLQEGYTF; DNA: TGTGCCAGCAGTAGGGACTTGCAAGAGGGCTACACCTTC
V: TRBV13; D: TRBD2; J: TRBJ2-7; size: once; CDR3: CASSLGLRLAGGLYEQYF; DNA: TGTGCCAGCAGCTTAGGGCTCAGACTAGCGGGGGGGCTTTACGAGCAGTACTTC
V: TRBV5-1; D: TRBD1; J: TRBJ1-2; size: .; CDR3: CASSLTGTENYGYTF; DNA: TGCGCCAGCAGCTTGACCGGGACAGAGAACTATGGCTACACCTTC